Shown below are 11 T cell receptor beta chains from a single sample sequenced in a study of T cell responses to AZD1222 COVID-19 vaccine. Clones were sequenced by immunoSEQ multiplex PCR, and TCRdb holds only the in-frame ones, with some missing. The sample has over 100,000 clones, about 85% seen once. This material consisted of peripheral blood, taken on day 0 of AZD1222 vaccination. Receptor source: an adult in good health.

The J gene is TRBJ2-2, the V gene TRBV11-3; TRBD1 is a possible D gene (6 bases). The CDR3 runs 14 residues. CDR1 is SGHNT and CDR2 is YENEEA in the germline V gene. V lost 1 base and J 4 bases, leaving 7 bases between the germline ends. CDR3 protein: CASSLGTATGELFF. The CDR3 DNA reads as TGTGCCAGCAGCTTAGGGACAGCCACCGGGGAGCTGTTTTTT.

The V call is TRBV9, the J call TRBJ2-7; 10 bases line up with TRBD2. The length of the CDR3 is 17 residues. The V segment lost 0 bases and the J segment 0 bases; nucleotides outside the gene matches: 6. CDR1 is SGDLS, CDR2 YYNGEE, per germline. The CDR3 loop is CASSVGTSGASSYEQYF. The CDR3 bases are TGTGCCAGCAGCGTAGGGACTAGCGGAGCGAGCTCCTACGAGCAGTACTTC.

The V call is TRBV10-3, the J call TRBJ2-7, with TRBD1 as a possible D gene (5 bases). V shed 7 bases and J shed 2 bases, with 12 bases lying between them. Germline V CDR1 and CDR2: ENHRY, SYGVKD. This CDR3 comprises 13 residues. The chain's CDR3 is CAIMGLETYEQYF. The DNA for the CDR3 is TGTGCCATCATGGGGCTAGAGACCTACGAGCAGTACTTC.

The J gene is TRBJ2-4, the V gene TRBV11-2; 8 bases align to TRBD1. The V gene's germline CDR1 is SGHAT and CDR2 FQNNGV. V gave up 5 bases and J gave up 10 bases; unmatched junction bases: 10. CDR3 size: 14 residues. The CDR3 DNA reads TGTGCCAGCAGCCCGACAGGGGCCATGGGGATTCAGTACTTC. Translating gives CASSPTGAMGIQYF. The variable domain in full, completed from reference TRBV11-2 and TRBJ2-4, reads EAGVAQSPRYKIIEKRQSVAFWCNPISGHATLYWYQQILGQGPKLLIQFQNNGVVDDSQLPKDRFSAERLKGVDSTLKIQPAKLEDSAVYLCASSPTGAMGIQYFGAGTRLSVL.

The chain carries TRBV28 and TRBJ2-3; a weak D match, TRBD2 (5 bases). V was pared by 4 bases and J by 6 bases, with 26 bases between. Germline CDR1 is MDHEN and CDR2 is SYDVKM. The CDR3 spans 18 residues. The CDR3 nucleotides read TGTGCCAGCAGTTCCCCGCTAGCATTCGGCCTAGACGGCGATACGCAGTATTTT. Translation gives CASSSPLAFGLDGDTQYF.

The gene calls are TRBV6-5 and TRBJ2-6; D is unresolved. Trimming shortened V by 5 bases and J by 0 bases, and 8 bases separated the two germline ends. The length of the CDR3 is 15 residues. Germline CDR1 is MNHEY and CDR2 is SVGAGI. CDR3 nucleotide sequence: TGTGCCAGCAGTCCCCAGAACTCTGGGGCCAACGTCCTGACTTTC. Its translation: CASSPQNSGANVLTF.

The chain employs TRBV28 and TRBJ1-1, with D perhaps TRBD1 (5 bases). CDR3 length: 14 residues. V lost 3 bases and J lost 6, with 14 bases in between. Germline V lookup: CDR1 MDHEN, CDR2 SYDVKM. In DNA form, the CDR3 reads TGTGCCAGCAGTTTTTCAGGGCGGACCTCTGAAGCTTTCTTT. This encodes CASSFSGRTSEAFF. The variable domain in full, with the rest retrieved from reference TRBV28 and TRBJ1-1, is DVKVTQSSRYLVKRTGEKVFLECVQDMDHENMFWYRQDPGLGLRLIYFSYDVKMKEKGDIPEGYSVSREKKERFSLILESASTNQTSMYLCASSFSGRTSEAFFGQGTRLTVV.

V and J are TRBV28 and TRBJ1-5, with 11 bases that match TRBD1. This CDR3 is 16 amino acids long. V dropped 7 bases and J dropped 5; count of bases not matched to a gene: 10. In germline, CDR1 is MDHEN, CDR2 SYDVKM. CDR3 DNA: TGTGCCAGCAACCCTCGGACAGGGGGCGGCTATCAGCCCCAGCATTTT. This codes for CASNPRTGGGYQPQHF.

The chain combines TRBV25-1 with TRBJ1-3, with 9 positions matching TRBD1. The germline V gene has CDR1 MGHDK and CDR2 SYGVNS. The CDR3 sequence is 17 residues long. Trimming removed 4 bases from V and 3 bases from J; junction bases left unmatched: 10. For the CDR3, the DNA is TGTGCCAGCAGTGCGACTGCGGGACAGGGAGGTGGAAACACCATATATTTT. This codes for CASSATAGQGGGNTIYF.

The J gene is TRBJ2-2, the V gene TRBV5-1, with a possible D match to TRBD2 (5 bases). There are 18 residues in the CDR3. In germline, CDR1 is SGHRS, CDR2 YFSETQ. V lost 4 bases to trimming and J lost 0 bases, with 19 bases between them. The CDR3 here is CASSLSSSGLANTGELFF. The DNA of the CDR3 is TGCGCCAGCAGCCTATCCTCCTCAGGACTGGCGAACACCGGGGAGCTGTTTTTT. Full variable domain (outside the CDR3, taken from reference TRBV5-1 and TRBJ2-2): KAGVTQTPRYLIKTRGQQVTLSCSPISGHRSVSWYQQTPGQGLQFLFEYFSETQRNKGNFPGRFSGRQFSNSRSEMNVSTLELGDSALYLCASSLSSSGLANTGELFFGEGSRLTVL.

CDR3 DNA sequence: TGTGCCTGGAGTGTACTGGGGCATGGAGCTTTCTTT. Translated: CAWSVLGHGAFF. V usage is TRBV30 and J usage is TRBJ1-1; tentatively, D is TRBD1 (5 bases). V lost 0 bases, J lost 10 bases, and 12 bases lay in between. The CDR3 length is 12 residues. Germline-derived CDR1 and CDR2 are GTSNPN and SVGIG (reference sequence).